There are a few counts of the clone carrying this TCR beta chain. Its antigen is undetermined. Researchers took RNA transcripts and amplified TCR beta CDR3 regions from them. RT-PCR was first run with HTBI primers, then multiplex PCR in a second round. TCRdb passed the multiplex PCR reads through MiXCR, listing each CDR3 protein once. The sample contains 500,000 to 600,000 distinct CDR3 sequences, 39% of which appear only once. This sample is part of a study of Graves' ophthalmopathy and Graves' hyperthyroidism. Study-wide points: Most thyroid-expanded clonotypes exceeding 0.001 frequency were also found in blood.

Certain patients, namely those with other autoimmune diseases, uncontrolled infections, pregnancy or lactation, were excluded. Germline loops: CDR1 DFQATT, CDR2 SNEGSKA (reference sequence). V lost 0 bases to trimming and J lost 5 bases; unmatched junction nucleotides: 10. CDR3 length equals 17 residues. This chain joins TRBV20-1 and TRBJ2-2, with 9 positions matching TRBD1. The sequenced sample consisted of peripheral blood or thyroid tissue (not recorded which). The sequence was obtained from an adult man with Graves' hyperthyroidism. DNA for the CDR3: TGCAGTGCTAGAGACCCTCGACAGGGGGAATATACCGGGGAGCTGTTTTTT. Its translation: CSARDPRQGEYTGELFF.